These 10 T cell receptor beta chains were sequenced from one sample in a study of T cells in Graves' hyperthyroidism and ophthalmopathy. It was RNA transcripts that yielded the amplified TCR beta CDR3 regions. The TCR CDR3 first-round RT-PCR relied on the HTBI primer set. One entry per CDR3 protein results from TCRdb running MiXCR on the multiplex PCR reads. The sample records roughly 420,000 distinct CDR3 sequences, roughly 13% being singletons. Sample: blood. These receptors came from a woman under 30 with Graves' hyperthyroidism.

This clonotype was observed at least ten times. The chain uses TRBV10-3 and TRBJ1-3; D might be TRBD1 (6 bases). V lost 6 bases to trimming and J lost 0 bases, with 9 bases between them. CDR3 length: 14 residues. The V gene's germline CDR1 is ENHRY and CDR2 SYGVKD. CDR3 nucleotides: TGTGCCATCAGGGAGACAGGCTCTGGAAACACCATATATTTT. Protein sequence: CAIRETGSGNTIYF.

This clonotype has a count of ten or more. The chain carries TRBV28 and TRBJ2-2, with TRBD2 matching over 16 bases. The CDR3 runs 16 residues. V gave up 5 bases and J gave up 6 bases; unmatched junction bases: 3. In germline, CDR1 is MDHEN, CDR2 SYDVKM. CDR3 sequence: CASSLGTSGRAGELFF. The CDR3 DNA follows: TGTGCCAGCAGTCTTGGGACTAGCGGGAGGGCCGGGGAGCTGTTTTTT.

This clonotype was found a few times. The chain has TRBV13 and TRBJ2-3, with TRBD1 identical over 8 bases. This CDR3 has 14 amino acids. CDR1 PRHDT and CDR2 FYEKMQ come from the germline V gene (reference sequence). V gave up 5 bases and J gave up 5 bases; unmatched junction bases: 6. The CDR3 here is CASSEDRDGDTQYF. CDR3 DNA: TGTGCCAGCAGCGAGGACAGGGATGGAGATACGCAGTATTTT.

This clonotype was seen many times. The chain uses TRBV15 and TRBJ2-5; tentatively, D is TRBD1 (6 bases). Germline-derived CDR1 and CDR2 are LNHNV and YYDKDF (reference sequence). The CDR3 is 14 amino acids. Trimming left V 1 base short and J 5 bases short, with 11 bases between. In DNA, the CDR3 is TGTGCCACCAGCAGAGGCACAGGGTCGGAGACCCAGTACTTC. This gives the protein CATSRGTGSETQYF.

This rearrangement joins TRBV3-1 to TRBJ2-2; D gene uncertain. V was shortened by 2 bases and J by 4 bases, with 2 bases between the two germline ends. The CDR3 extends over 12 amino acids. Germline V lookup: CDR1 LGHDT, CDR2 YNNKEL (reference sequence). The CDR3 DNA reads TGTGCCAGCAGCCAATCCACCGGGGAGCTGTTTTTT. It yields the protein CASSQSTGELFF.

This clonotype was seen many times. The chain combines TRBV12-3 or TRBV12-4 with TRBJ1-5; D gene ambiguous. The V end was cut by 3 bases, the J end by 0 bases, with 9 bases between. The CDR3 extends over 15 amino acids. This CDR3 is CASSFGDYSNQPQHF. CDR3 DNA sequence: TGTGCCAGCAGTTTCGGGGATTATAGCAATCAGCCCCAGCATTTT.

The table lists this clonotype with many counts. CDR3 DNA: TGTGCCAGCAACCCAAGGTGGGCAGTTAGCAATCAGCCCCAGCATTTT. Translating it yields CASNPRWAVSNQPQHF. The chain joins TRBV28 to TRBJ1-5; D call uncertain. The CDR3 loop spans 16 amino acids. V dropped 7 bases and J dropped 0 bases, with 16 bases sitting between them. Germline V CDR1 and CDR2: MDHEN, SYDVKM.

This chain links TRBV29-1 with TRBJ2-7; D gene uncertain. CDR3 size: 15 residues. Trimming pared 4 bases from V and 2 bases from J, leaving 18 bases between. Germline-derived CDR1 and CDR2 are SQVTM and ANQGSEA. The CDR3 is CSVGLQSLATYEQYF. The CDR3 nucleotides are TGCAGCGTTGGTCTACAGTCACTTGCTACCTACGAGCAGTACTTC.

This clonotype has a count of ten or more. The rearrangement joins TRBV2 to TRBJ1-5; a possible D gene is TRBD1 (6 bases). Germline V CDR1 and CDR2: SNHLY, FYNNEI. CDR3 length: 17 residues. V was trimmed by 3 bases and J by 0 bases, leaving 15 bases between them. The CDR3 DNA follows: TGTGCCAGCAGTGATACAGGGTCGAGGTATAGCAATCAGCCCCAGCATTTT. It yields the protein CASSDTGSRYSNQPQHF.

This clonotype was seen ten or more times. The gene calls are TRBV7-3 and TRBJ2-3; D unclear. This CDR3 has 13 residues. The germline V gene has CDR1 SGHTA and CDR2 FQGTGA. Trimming shortened V by 1 base and J by 3 bases, and 5 bases separated the two germline ends. DNA of the CDR3: TGTGCCAGCAGCTTAATCGGGACAGATACGCAGTATTTT. Translated, it gives CASSLIGTDTQYF.